This entry lists 24 T cell receptor beta chains sequenced from one sample in a study of CD8 T cells in Susac syndrome. Random hexamers served to reverse transcribe roughly 0.5 to 1 ug RNA. TCRdb redid the calling of the immunoSEQ multiplex PCR reads with MiXCR, one entry per CDR3 protein. The sample holds some 200,000 distinct CDR3 sequences, roughly nine tenths seen once. The source material was CD4+ T cells from PBMCs. These receptors originate from a human donor with Susac syndrome.

This chain links TRBV9 with TRBJ2-5; 8 nucleotides align to TRBD1. Per germline, CDR1 SGDLS and CDR2 YYNGEE. The CDR3 length is 14 residues. Trimming at V came to 1 base and at J to 1 base, leaving 0 bases not matched to a gene. The CDR3 is CASSVQGAQETQYF. CDR3 sequence (DNA): TGTGCCAGCAGCGTACAGGGGGCCCAAGAGACCCAGTACTTC.

V and J are TRBV7-8 and TRBJ1-1; no definite D call. Trimming pared 2 bases from V and 0 bases from J, leaving 16 bases between. Germline V gene data show CDR1 as SGHVS and CDR2 as FQNEAQ. This CDR3 is 17 amino acids long. CDR3 DNA sequence: TGTGCCAGCAGCTTATTAGGACGGACTCTCATGAACACTGAAGCTTTCTTT. Its protein product is CASSLLGRTLMNTEAFF.

This chain joins TRBV3-1 and TRBJ2-7, with unresolved D. V was shortened by 1 base and J by 6 bases, with 16 bases between the two germline ends. In germline, CDR1 is LGHDT, CDR2 YNNKEL (reference sequence). CDR3 length: 15 amino acids. As DNA, the CDR3 is TGTGCCAGCAGCCAAGGAATCGGCGTCGCTCGCGAGCAGTACTTC. Protein product: CASSQGIGVAREQYF.

This clonotype has only a few counts. The CDR3 here is CASTLAGGQAEQFF. The CDR3 bases are TGTGCCAGCACCCTGGCAGGGGGCCAGGCTGAGCAGTTCTTC. This chain joins TRBV6-1 and TRBJ2-1; 8 bases line up with TRBD1. In germline, CDR1 is MNHNS, CDR2 SASEGT. Trimming at V came to 7 bases and at J to 9 bases, leaving 11 bases not matched to a gene. The CDR3 spans 14 residues.

V gene TRBV29-1 combines with J gene TRBJ2-3; D is perhaps TRBD1 or TRBD2 (5 bases each). V lost 7 bases and J 4 bases, leaving 15 bases between the germline ends. Germline V gene lookup returns CDR1 SQVTM and CDR2 ANQGSEA. The CDR3 is made up of 13 amino acids. CDR3 amino acids: CSGAERDPDTQYF. CDR3 bases: TGCAGCGGTGCGGAGAGGGACCCAGATACGCAGTATTTT.

The rearrangement links TRBV6-1 to TRBJ2-3; D possibly corresponds to TRBD1 (6 bases). Germline CDR1 and CDR2: MNHNS and SASEGT. V was clipped by 6 bases and J by 2 bases, with 18 bases between them. The CDR3 contains 16 residues. CDR3 sequence: CASRLQGENTTDTQYF. The CDR3 nucleotides read TGTGCCAGCAGACTACAGGGTGAGAACACCACAGATACGCAGTATTTT.

The V and J genes are TRBV7-3 and TRBJ2-1, with D tentatively TRBD1 (5 bases). Trimming stripped 1 base from V and 5 bases from J, with 9 bases between. The CDR3 covers 14 residues. From germline, CDR1 is SGHTA and CDR2 FQGTGA. The CDR3 sequence is CASSLNRGHNEQFF. The CDR3 DNA reads as TGTGCCAGCAGCTTAAATAGGGGCCACAATGAGCAGTTCTTC.

The V gene is TRBV5-1, the J gene TRBJ1-2, with D possibly being TRBD1 (6 bases). Germline loops: CDR1 SGHRS, CDR2 YFSETQ. The CDR3 runs to 18 residues. V was clipped by 0 bases and J by 1 base, with 19 bases between them. The CDR3 reads CASSLEGSRRGLNYGYTF. CDR3 DNA: TGCGCCAGCAGCTTGGAGGGTTCGCGCAGGGGCCTTAACTATGGCTACACCTTC.

The chain recombines TRBV10-3 with TRBJ1-3; 8 bases map to TRBD1. Per the germline V gene, CDR1 is ENHRY and CDR2 is SYGVKD. V was clipped by 6 bases and J by 2 bases; unmatched bases: 6. The CDR3 length is 15 residues. The CDR3: CAIRDTGGTGNTIYF. CDR3 bases: TGTGCCATCAGAGACACAGGGGGTACTGGAAACACCATATATTTT.

The chain uses TRBV28 and TRBJ1-1, with D maybe TRBD1 (6 bases). From germline, CDR1 is MDHEN and CDR2 SYDVKM. The CDR3 covers 13 residues. V was clipped by 4 bases and J by 3 bases, with 9 bases between them. CDR3 in amino acids: CASSSGQYTEAFF. The CDR3 coding sequence is TGTGCCAGCAGTTCGGGACAATACACTGAAGCTTTCTTT.

V usage is TRBV28 and J usage is TRBJ2-7; tentative D call: TRBD2 (6 bases). V lost 7 bases and J 4 bases, leaving 14 bases between the germline ends. Germline CDR1 is MDHEN and CDR2 is SYDVKM. The CDR3 is made up of 13 amino acids. The CDR3 region is CASTQGRDYEQYF. The CDR3 nucleotides read TGTGCCAGCACCCAAGGGCGGGATTACGAGCAGTACTTC.

The V and J genes are TRBV7-3 and TRBJ2-2; D remains ambiguous. V was pared by 4 bases and J by 4 bases, with 7 bases between. In germline, CDR1 is SGHTA, CDR2 FQGTGA. This CDR3 is 13 amino acids long. CDR3 loop: CASSSSPTGELFF. CDR3 nucleotide sequence: TGTGCCAGCAGCTCCTCCCCCACCGGGGAGCTGTTTTTT.

The rearrangement uses TRBV19 and TRBJ2-1; 9 bases are shared with TRBD1. Unmatched junction bases numbered 8, after V lost 5 bases and J lost 6 bases. The germline gives CDR1 LNHDA, CDR2 SQIVND (reference sequence). The CDR3 runs to 15 residues. CDR3 coding DNA: TGTGCCAGTAGTGGACAGGGGTTACCCTCCAATGAGCAGTTCTTC. The encoded protein is CASSGQGLPSNEQFF.

V gene TRBV2 combines with J gene TRBJ2-7; a weak D match, TRBD1 (5 bases). This CDR3 is 13 amino acids long. Germline lookup yields CDR1 SNHLY and CDR2 FYNNEI. Trimming took 4 bases from V and 0 from J, leaving 7 bases between them. This CDR3 is CASSVDTSYEQYF. The CDR3 DNA is TGTGCCAGCAGTGTGGACACCTCCTACGAGCAGTACTTC. Supplemented by reference TRBV2 and TRBJ2-7, the full variable domain reads EPEVTQTPSHQVTQMGQEVILRCVPISNHLYFYWYRQILGQKVEFLVSFYNNEISEKSEIFDDQFSVERPDGSNFTLKIRSTKLEDSAMYFCASSVDTSYEQYFGPGTRLTVT.

The chain links TRBV7-3 to TRBJ2-5, with 9 bases that match TRBD2. Losses at the gene ends were 2 bases for V and 3 bases for J; bases not matched to a gene: 10. The germline CDR1 and CDR2 sequences are SGHTA and FQGTGA. This CDR3 is built from 17 residues. The CDR3 bases are TGTGCCAGCAGCTTAGAGTGGTCTAGCGGGACCAAAGAGACCCAGTACTTC. Translation: CASSLEWSSGTKETQYF.

The chain has TRBV20-1 and TRBJ2-3; D ambiguous. Trimming took 5 bases from V and 4 from J, leaving 22 bases between them. CDR1 is DFQATT, CDR2 SNEGSKA, per germline (reference sequence). The CDR3 has 16 amino acids. This chain's CDR3 is CSAGHPRPLGADTQYF. CDR3 sequence (DNA): TGCAGTGCTGGCCATCCGCGACCCCTAGGAGCAGATACGCAGTATTTT.

This clonotype appeared once. The chain couples TRBV2 to TRBJ2-5; 7 bases align to TRBD2. Germline CDR1 SNHLY, CDR2 FYNNEI. The CDR3 runs 12 residues. J was trimmed by 0 bases and V by 11 bases; bases with no gene match: 3. The CDR3 here is CARGTNQETQYF. DNA of the CDR3: TGTGCCCGCGGGACTAACCAAGAGACCCAGTACTTC.

V usage is TRBV2 and J usage is TRBJ2-3; unclear D gene. The CDR3 is made up of 14 amino acids. Deletions cut 0 bases from V and 4 bases from J, with 8 bases between. Germline assignment: CDR1 SNHLY and CDR2 FYNNEI. CDR3 sequence (DNA): TGTGCCAGCAGTGAAGCGCTCGGCCCAGATACGCAGTATTTT. The encoded protein is CASSEALGPDTQYF.

The V and J genes are TRBV20-1 and TRBJ2-7; 9 bases are shared with TRBD2. The CDR3 sequence is 14 residues long. Germline V gives CDR1 DFQATT, CDR2 SNEGSKA (reference sequence). Unmatched junction bases numbered 7, after V lost 1 base and J lost 6 bases. CDR3 region: CSARGASGNGEQYF. As DNA, the CDR3 is TGCAGTGCTAGAGGGGCTAGCGGGAACGGCGAGCAGTACTTC.

The chain uses TRBV18 and TRBJ1-3; D gene ambiguous. Trimming stripped 2 bases from V and 1 base from J, with 6 bases between. Germline V CDR1 and CDR2: KGHSH, LQKENI. CDR3 length: 14 residues. The CDR3 DNA follows: TGTGCCAGCTCACCAATCCCTTCTGGAAACACCATATATTTT. Its protein is CASSPIPSGNTIYF.

The chain joins TRBV3-1 to TRBJ2-6, with D perhaps TRBD1 or TRBD2 (5 bases each). The CDR3 spans 16 residues. CDR1 is LGHDT and CDR2 is YNNKEL in the germline V gene (reference sequence). V shed 3 bases and J shed 2 bases, with 11 bases lying between them. This CDR3 reads CASSHPWGTGANVLTF. CDR3 nucleotide sequence: TGTGCCAGCAGCCATCCGTGGGGGACTGGGGCCAACGTCCTGACTTTC. The complete variable domain, with remaining parts taken from reference TRBV3-1 and TRBJ2-6, reads DTAVSQTPKYLVTQMGNDKSIKCEQNLGHDTMYWYKQDSKKFLKIMFSYNNKELIINETVPNRFSPKSPDKAHLNLHINSLELGDSAVYFCASSHPWGTGANVLTFGAGSRLTVL.

The CDR3 spells CASSRPTGTYQPQHF. The CDR3 DNA reads TGTGCCAGCAGCCGACCGACAGGGACCTATCAGCCCCAGCATTTT. The genes are TRBV16 and TRBJ1-5, with 7 bases matching TRBD1. This CDR3 contains 15 residues. In germline, CDR1 is KGHSY, CDR2 FQNENV. Trimming removed 4 bases from V and 5 bases from J; junction bases left unmatched: 8.

The CDR3 loop reads CASSLAEAINYGYTF. The CDR3 coding sequence is TGTGCCAGCAGCTTGGCCGAGGCAATAAACTATGGCTACACCTTC. The J gene is TRBJ1-2, the V gene TRBV5-4, with unresolved D. Trimming shortened V by 0 bases and J by 2 bases, and 11 bases separated the two germline ends. The germline CDR1 and CDR2 sequences are SGHNT and YYREEE (reference sequence). The CDR3 runs 15 residues.

The V gene is TRBV14, the J gene TRBJ1-4; 7 nucleotides align to TRBD1. Germline V CDR1 and CDR2: SGHDN, FVKESK. This CDR3 region has 15 residues. Trimming cost V 4 bases and J 5 bases; bases outside gene matches: 7. The chain's CDR3 is CASSPKQGWNEKLFF. CDR3 bases: TGTGCCAGCAGCCCAAAACAGGGGTGGAATGAAAAACTGTTTTTT. Full variable domain (missing parts from reference TRBV14 and TRBJ1-4): EAGVTQFPSHSVIEKGQTVTLRCDPISGHDNLYWYRRVMGKEIKFLLHFVKESKQDESGMPNNRFLAERTGGTYSTLKVQPAELEDSGVYFCASSPKQGWNEKLFFGSGTQLSVL.